This is a list of T cell receptor beta chains from one sample in a study of blood T cell repertoires in COVID-19. Sequenced by immunoSEQ multiplex PCR; TCRdb stores in-frame clones only, minus some. Of roughly 360,000 clones listed, around 87% are singletons. Sequencing was performed on PBMCs or T cells enriched from blood (not recorded which). Receptors originate from a man aged 25 to 40 who had recovered from COVID-19. CDR3s include the opening cysteine and the closing phenylalanine or tryptophan. A D gene is named only where the DNA matches it firmly. Size is omitted from some rows. Given values are once, few, many or a class for expanded clones.

size: NA
J: TRBJ1-2
V: TRBV6-5
D: NA
length: 13
DNA: TGTGCCAGCAGGGTTACAGGATACTATGGCTACACCTTC
CDR3: CASRVTGYYGYTF

size: NA
J: TRBJ1-5
V: TRBV20-1
D: NA
length: 15
DNA: TGCAGTGCTAGTAGACGGGAAACGATTAATCAGCCCCAGCATTTT
CDR3: CSASRRETINQPQHF

size: NA
J: TRBJ1-1
V: TRBV6-5
D: NA
length: 12
DNA: TGTGCCAGCGGAACCGCCGACACAGAAGCTTTCTTT
CDR3: CASGTADTEAFF

size: NA
J: TRBJ1-3
V: TRBV6-6
D: NA
length: 15
DNA: TGTGCCAGCAGTTACCCGACAGGCTCTGGAAACACCATATATTTT
CDR3: CASSYPTGSGNTIYF

size: NA
J: TRBJ1-1
V: TRBV11-1
D: TRBD1
length: 15
DNA: TGTGCCAGCAGCGCGCCCGGGACAGGGGAAACTGAAGCTTTCTTT
CDR3: CASSAPGTGETEAFF

size: NA
J: TRBJ1-4
V: TRBV6-5
D: NA
length: 16
DNA: TGTGCCAGCAGTTACGCCAGGGGTGCAACTAATGAAAAACTGTTTTTT
CDR3: CASSYARGATNEKLFF

size: NA
J: TRBJ1-6
V: TRBV10-2
D: TRBD1
length: 14
DNA: TGCGCCAGCATTAAGACAGGGGGAGGTTCACCCCTCCACTTT
CDR3: CASIKTGGGSPLHF

size: NA
J: TRBJ2-1
V: TRBV11-2
D: TRBD2
length: 16
DNA: TGTGCCAGCAGCTTTGTCGGGTGGGGGGGAGATAATGAGCAGTTCTTC
CDR3: CASSFVGWGGDNEQFF

size: once
J: TRBJ1-2
V: TRBV5-1
D: NA
length: 15
DNA: TGCGCCAGCAGCCCTACTCCAGGGGAGGGCCATGGCTACACCTTC
CDR3: CASSPTPGEGHGYTF

size: NA
J: TRBJ2-3
V: TRBV19
D: NA
length: 17
DNA: TGTGCCAGTAGCCCTCACTCGACTATTACTAGCACAGATACGCAGTATTTT
CDR3: CASSPHSTITSTDTQYF

size: NA
J: TRBJ1-1
V: TRBV7-9
D: NA
length: 13
DNA: TGTGCCAGCAGCCTCACCGTGGAGTTCGAAGCTTTCTTT
CDR3: CASSLTVEFEAFF

size: NA
J: TRBJ1-2
V: TRBV27
D: TRBD1
length: 13
DNA: TGTGCCAGCAGGCCACTAACAGGGGAGGGCTACACCTTC
CDR3: CASRPLTGEGYTF

size: NA
J: TRBJ2-7
V: TRBV7-8
D: TRBD1
length: 15
DNA: TGTGCCAGCAGCTTAATCCGGGACAGAGGGGACGAGCAGTACTTC
CDR3: CASSLIRDRGDEQYF

size: NA
J: TRBJ1-1
V: TRBV14
D: TRBD1
length: 16
DNA: TGTGCCAGCAGCCGATATAGGGGGCGAAGTCACACTGAAGCTTTCTTT
CDR3: CASSRYRGRSHTEAFF

size: NA
J: TRBJ1-2
V: TRBV5-6
D: NA
length: 13
DNA: TGTGCCAGCAGTATCCAGGGTAACTATGGCTACACCTTC
CDR3: CASSIQGNYGYTF

size: few
J: TRBJ1-1
V: TRBV7-9
D: NA
length: 13
DNA: TGTGCCAGCAGCTTCGGAGGGAACACTGAAGCTTTCTTT
CDR3: CASSFGGNTEAFF

size: NA
J: TRBJ2-1
V: TRBV11-3
D: TRBD2
length: 14
DNA: TGTGCCAGCAGCTTAAGCGGGGGGCACAATGAGCAGTTCTTC
CDR3: CASSLSGGHNEQFF

size: NA
J: TRBJ1-1
V: TRBV7-3
D: TRBD1
length: 19
DNA: TGTGCCAGCAGCTTAACCCACCCGGGGACAGGGGCGGGGAACACTGAAGCTTTCTTT
CDR3: CASSLTHPGTGAGNTEAFF

size: NA
J: TRBJ2-6
V: TRBV19
D: TRBD1
length: 17
DNA: TGTGCCAGTAGTGGGGACAGGAAGGGAGCTGGGGCCAACGTCCTGACTTTC
CDR3: CASSGDRKGAGANVLTF

size: NA
J: TRBJ2-2
V: TRBV7-9
D: NA
length: 16
DNA: TGTGCCAGCAGCTTAGTTCCCGTCGCGAACACCGGGGAGCTGTTTTTT
CDR3: CASSLVPVANTGELFF

size: NA
J: TRBJ2-3
V: TRBV12-5
D: NA
length: 14
DNA: TGTGCTAGTGGTTTGTGGCTAGTCACAGATACGCAGTATTTT
CDR3: CASGLWLVTDTQYF

size: few
J: TRBJ2-1
V: TRBV6-1
D: NA
length: 17
DNA: TGTGCCAGCAGTGAAGGACCCGGGACACCTAATTACAATGAGCAGTTCTTC
CDR3: CASSEGPGTPNYNEQFF

size: NA
J: TRBJ2-7
V: TRBV3-1/TRBV3-2
D: NA
length: 14
DNA: TGTGCCAGCAGCCAACTGGCGGGGTACGGGGAGCAGTACTTC
CDR3: CASSQLAGYGEQYF

size: few
J: TRBJ2-2
V: TRBV10-2
D: TRBD2
length: 16
DNA: TGCGCCAGCCGTCGGGCAGAGAGCGGGGGGGCCGGGGAGCTGTTTTTT
CDR3: CASRRAESGGAGELFF

size: NA
J: TRBJ2-3
V: TRBV7-9
D: NA
length: 15
DNA: TGTGCCAGCAGCTTAGCCCGGAGGGGTCCCGATACGCAGTATTTT
CDR3: CASSLARRGPDTQYF

size: NA
J: TRBJ2-1
V: TRBV5-1
D: TRBD2
length: 14
DNA: TGCGCCAGCAGCTTGTTAGCGGGGAACAATGAGCAGTTCTTC
CDR3: CASSLLAGNNEQFF

size: NA
J: TRBJ1-6
V: TRBV14
D: NA
length: 13
DNA: TGTGCCAGCAGCCAATACGCGGATTCACCCCTCCACTTT
CDR3: CASSQYADSPLHF

size: NA
J: TRBJ2-7
V: TRBV18
D: TRBD1
length: 15
DNA: TGTGCCAGCTCGCCAACCGGGACAGATTTTTACGAGCAGTACTTC
CDR3: CASSPTGTDFYEQYF

size: NA
J: TRBJ1-2
V: TRBV30
D: TRBD1
length: 14
DNA: TGTGCCTGGTTTATCGGGACAGGGGATAATGGCTACACCTTC
CDR3: CAWFIGTGDNGYTF

size: NA
J: TRBJ1-1
V: TRBV5-1
D: NA
length: 14
DNA: TGCGCCAGCAGCAAAATGACAGCGGGCACTGAAGCTTTCTTT
CDR3: CASSKMTAGTEAFF

size: NA
J: TRBJ1-1
V: TRBV13
D: NA
length: 18
DNA: TGTGCCAGCAGCTCGTTTAGACAGGCCCTCTTCAAGGGAACTGAAGCTTTCTTT
CDR3: CASSSFRQALFKGTEAFF

size: NA
J: TRBJ1-2
V: TRBV14
D: TRBD1
length: 14
DNA: TGTGCCAGCAGCCTCACGGACAGGATTAATGGCTACACCTTC
CDR3: CASSLTDRINGYTF

size: NA
J: TRBJ2-2
V: TRBV5-4
D: NA
length: 15
DNA: TGTGCCAGCAGCTTGGGGCAGATGAACACCGGGGAGCTGTTTTTT
CDR3: CASSLGQMNTGELFF

size: NA
J: TRBJ1-1
V: TRBV10-2
D: NA
length: 13
DNA: TGCGCCAGCCACCCACAGGGGAACACTGAAGCTTTCTTT
CDR3: CASHPQGNTEAFF

size: few
J: TRBJ1-1
V: TRBV11-2
D: TRBD1
length: 13
DNA: TGTGCCAGCAGCACCCGACAGGGCACTGAAGCTTTCTTT
CDR3: CASSTRQGTEAFF

size: NA
J: TRBJ1-1
V: TRBV6-5
D: NA
length: 14
DNA: TGTGCCAGCGGGCTTCTCGAGGGGAACACTGAAGCTTTCTTT
CDR3: CASGLLEGNTEAFF

size: once
J: TRBJ1-5
V: TRBV27
D: NA
length: 16
DNA: TGTGCCAGCAGTTTAGGGGGGGCGCAGGCCAATCAGCCCCAGCATTTT
CDR3: CASSLGGAQANQPQHF

size: NA
J: TRBJ2-5
V: TRBV9
D: NA
length: 13
DNA: TGTGCCAGCAGCGTTCAGGGCCAAGAGACCCAGTACTTC
CDR3: CASSVQGQETQYF

size: NA
J: TRBJ2-3
V: TRBV15
D: TRBD1
length: 15
DNA: TGTGCCACCAGCTTCGGACAGGGTAGCACAGATACGCAGTATTTT
CDR3: CATSFGQGSTDTQYF

size: few
J: TRBJ1-6
V: TRBV19
D: TRBD1
length: 17
DNA: TGTGCCAGTAGTCCTACCTCCACGACAGGGGAAAATTCACCCCTCCACTTT
CDR3: CASSPTSTTGENSPLHF

size: NA
J: TRBJ2-7
V: TRBV27
D: TRBD1
length: 14
DNA: TGTGCCAGCAGTTTGGTCCAGGGGGTTGGAGAGCAGTACTTC
CDR3: CASSLVQGVGEQYF

size: NA
J: TRBJ2-3
V: TRBV4-1
D: NA
length: 13
DNA: TGCGCCAGCAGCCAAGGGCCCCCAGATACGCAGTATTTT
CDR3: CASSQGPPDTQYF

size: NA
J: TRBJ1-5
V: TRBV10-3
D: NA
length: 14
DNA: TGTGCCATCAGTGGCGGTTATAGCAATCAGCCCCAGCATTTT
CDR3: CAISGGYSNQPQHF

size: NA
J: TRBJ2-3
V: TRBV10-1
D: TRBD2
length: 13
DNA: TGCGCCAGCGGACTAGCGGGCACAGATACGCAGTATTTT
CDR3: CASGLAGTDTQYF

size: once
J: TRBJ2-2
V: TRBV2
D: NA
length: 14
DNA: TGTGCCAGCAAAACTAGGGAGAACACCGGGGAGCTGTTTTTT
CDR3: CASKTRENTGELFF

size: NA
J: TRBJ1-4
V: TRBV19
D: NA
length: 13
DNA: TGTGCCAGTAACCCAGGGACTAATGAAAAACTGTTTTTT
CDR3: CASNPGTNEKLFF

size: many
J: TRBJ1-1
V: TRBV30
D: TRBD1
length: 14
DNA: TGTGCCTGGAGTAAAAGGGACAGGAACACTGAAGCTTTCTTT
CDR3: CAWSKRDRNTEAFF

size: NA
J: TRBJ2-7
V: TRBV30
D: TRBD1
length: 13
DNA: TGTGCCTGGACCGGGACAGGGTCCTACGAGCAGTACTTC
CDR3: CAWTGTGSYEQYF

size: NA
J: TRBJ1-3
V: TRBV11-2
D: NA
length: 14
DNA: TGTGCCAGCAGCTTGCAGGGGTCTGGAAACACCATATATTTT
CDR3: CASSLQGSGNTIYF

size: NA
J: TRBJ2-7
V: TRBV19
D: NA
length: 14
DNA: TGTGCCAGTAGCGATACGACAGCTAGCTACGAGCAGTACTTC
CDR3: CASSDTTASYEQYF

size: NA
J: TRBJ1-2
V: TRBV11-2
D: TRBD1
length: 15
DNA: TGTGCCAGCAGCTCCGGGACAGGGGGCGGGAATGGCTACACCTTC
CDR3: CASSSGTGGGNGYTF

size: many
J: TRBJ2-6
V: TRBV7-9
D: TRBD1
length: 16
DNA: TGTGCCAGCAGCTCGGACAGGGCGGCTGGGGCCAACGTCCTGACTTTC
CDR3: CASSSDRAAGANVLTF

size: NA
J: TRBJ1-2
V: TRBV2
D: NA
length: 11
DNA: TGTGCCAGCGGGGCAGTGGATGGCTACACCTTC
CDR3: CASGAVDGYTF